These T cell receptor beta chains were read from a single sample in a study of identical twins. MiXCR, applied by TCRdb to the 5' RACE reads, yields one record per CDR3 protein. This sample yields about 260,000 distinct CDR3 sequences, of which around 6.6% are seen a single time; 3.5% to 4% belongs to the top ten. These same records also appear under a second study, on yellow fever vaccine responses in identical twins.

The sequencing input was memory (CD45RO+) T cells sorted from blood. The origin of the receptors is a woman aged 18-29 years in good health. The CDR3 runs from the conserved cysteine through the conserved F or W. Each record gives: D gene, J gene, V gene, clone size, CDR3 protein, CDR3 DNA. D genes are given only for firm matches. Some rows mark clone size as missing; the rest say once, few, many or name a class of expanded clone.

D gene: TRBD2
J gene: TRBJ2-1
V gene: TRBV5-1
clone size: many
CDR3 protein: CASSLFPGREVLYNEQFF
CDR3 DNA: TGCGCCAGCAGCTTGTTCCCCGGGCGGGAGGTCCTCTACAATGAGCAGTTCTTC

D gene: TRBD2
J gene: TRBJ2-1
V gene: TRBV24-1
clone size: .
CDR3 protein: CATSDAVMGRATWGGEQFF
CDR3 DNA: TGTGCCACCAGTGATGCCGTTATGGGGCGGGCGACCTGGGGGGGTGAGCAGTTCTTC

D gene: .
J gene: TRBJ1-1
V gene: TRBV28
clone size: .
CDR3 protein: CASKGGLMNTEAFF
CDR3 DNA: TGTGCCAGCAAAGGAGGGCTCATGAACACTGAAGCTTTCTTT

D gene: .
J gene: TRBJ2-2
V gene: TRBV5-1
clone size: .
CDR3 protein: CASSLSGVDTGELFF
CDR3 DNA: TGCGCCAGCAGCTTATCGGGGGTGGACACCGGGGAGCTGTTTTTT

D gene: TRBD2
J gene: TRBJ2-5
V gene: TRBV29-1
clone size: many
CDR3 protein: CSVDAGGQTQYF
CDR3 DNA: TGCAGCGTTGATGCGGGGGGGCAGACCCAGTACTTC

D gene: .
J gene: TRBJ2-7
V gene: TRBV29-1
clone size: .
CDR3 protein: CSVEGQPYEQYF
CDR3 DNA: TGCAGCGTTGAAGGACAGCCCTACGAGCAGTACTTC

D gene: .
J gene: TRBJ1-4
V gene: TRBV7-9
clone size: .
CDR3 protein: CASGSPKLSTNEKLFF
CDR3 DNA: TGTGCCAGCGGATCGCCAAAGCTTTCAACTAATGAAAAACTGTTTTTT

D gene: TRBD2
J gene: TRBJ2-1
V gene: TRBV5-1
clone size: many
CDR3 protein: CASSLEAGVNEQFF
CDR3 DNA: TGCGCCAGCAGCTTGGAAGCGGGAGTGAATGAGCAGTTCTTC

D gene: .
J gene: TRBJ2-1
V gene: TRBV24-1
clone size: many
CDR3 protein: CATSDERPYNEQFF
CDR3 DNA: TGTGCCACCAGTGATGAAAGACCTTACAATGAGCAGTTCTTC

D gene: .
J gene: TRBJ2-1
V gene: TRBV6-4
clone size: .
CDR3 protein: CASSVGAENEQFF
CDR3 DNA: TGTGCCAGCAGTGTTGGGGCCGAGAATGAGCAGTTCTTC

D gene: .
J gene: TRBJ2-6
V gene: TRBV24-1
clone size: many
CDR3 protein: CATSDRTQDLSGANVLTF
CDR3 DNA: TGTGCCACCAGTGATAGGACCCAGGATCTCTCTGGGGCCAACGTCCTGACTTTC

D gene: TRBD2
J gene: TRBJ2-5
V gene: TRBV20-1
clone size: few
CDR3 protein: CSARDRLAGGTGTQYF
CDR3 DNA: TGCAGTGCTAGAGACCGACTAGCGGGGGGGACGGGGACCCAGTACTTC

D gene: .
J gene: TRBJ1-1
V gene: TRBV12-3/TRBV12-4
clone size: few
CDR3 protein: CASSAGGGTEAFF
CDR3 DNA: TGTGCCAGCAGCGCGGGGGGGGGCACTGAAGCTTTCTTT

D gene: TRBD1
J gene: TRBJ2-1
V gene: TRBV11-1
clone size: few
CDR3 protein: CASSLEGVVRGQVSYNEQFF
CDR3 DNA: TGTGCCAGCAGCTTAGAGGGGGTTGTTCGCGGACAGGTCTCCTACAATGAGCAGTTCTTC

D gene: TRBD1
J gene: TRBJ1-2
V gene: TRBV3-1
clone size: .
CDR3 protein: CASSYEDREYGYTF
CDR3 DNA: TGTGCCAGCAGCTACGAGGACAGGGAATATGGCTACACCTTC

D gene: TRBD1
J gene: TRBJ2-6
V gene: TRBV25-1
clone size: few
CDR3 protein: CASSDRTGGSGANVLTF
CDR3 DNA: TGTGCCAGCAGTGACAGGACAGGGGGCTCCGGGGCCAACGTCCTGACTTTC

D gene: TRBD2
J gene: TRBJ2-1
V gene: TRBV28
clone size: few
CDR3 protein: CASNSLSGGEHNEQFF
CDR3 DNA: TGTGCCAGCAACAGCCTTAGCGGGGGTGAACACAATGAGCAGTTCTTC

D gene: TRBD2
J gene: TRBJ2-5
V gene: TRBV20-1
clone size: many
CDR3 protein: CSARGLAWGSETQYF
CDR3 DNA: TGCAGTGCTAGGGGACTAGCCTGGGGTTCGGAGACCCAGTACTTC

D gene: TRBD1
J gene: TRBJ2-3
V gene: TRBV6-4
clone size: many
CDR3 protein: CASSDSAGGEDTQYF
CDR3 DNA: TGTGCCAGCAGTGACTCTGCAGGGGGAGAAGATACGCAGTATTTT

D gene: .
J gene: TRBJ1-1
V gene: TRBV15
clone size: many
CDR3 protein: CATSILLNTEAFF
CDR3 DNA: TGTGCCACCAGCATTCTCTTGAACACTGAAGCTTTCTTT

D gene: .
J gene: TRBJ2-7
V gene: TRBV5-1
clone size: .
CDR3 protein: CASSPGELVSSYEQYF
CDR3 DNA: TGCGCCAGCAGTCCTGGTGAGTTAGTAAGCTCCTACGAGCAGTACTTC

D gene: .
J gene: TRBJ2-7
V gene: TRBV10-3
clone size: .
CDR3 protein: CAISEAYEQYF
CDR3 DNA: TGTGCCATCAGTGAAGCCTACGAGCAGTACTTC

D gene: TRBD1
J gene: TRBJ2-6
V gene: TRBV11-2
clone size: many
CDR3 protein: CASSLEGQLGANVLTF
CDR3 DNA: TGTGCCAGCAGCTTAGAGGGACAGCTTGGGGCCAACGTCCTGACTTTC

D gene: .
J gene: TRBJ2-1
V gene: TRBV24-1
clone size: .
CDR3 protein: CATSDFGGNEQFF
CDR3 DNA: TGTGCCACCAGTGATTTTGGGGGCAATGAGCAGTTCTTC

D gene: .
J gene: TRBJ2-5
V gene: TRBV4-1
clone size: few
CDR3 protein: CASSQLQETQYF
CDR3 DNA: TGCGCCAGCAGCCAACTCCAAGAGACCCAGTACTTC

D gene: TRBD2
J gene: TRBJ2-3
V gene: TRBV15
clone size: many
CDR3 protein: CATSRGLAGGPTDTQYF
CDR3 DNA: TGTGCCACCAGCAGAGGACTAGCGGGAGGGCCAACAGATACGCAGTATTTT

D gene: TRBD1
J gene: TRBJ1-2
V gene: TRBV7-2
clone size: few
CDR3 protein: CASSLFGTGGVGYTF
CDR3 DNA: TGTGCCAGCAGCTTATTCGGGACAGGGGGGGTCGGCTACACCTTC

D gene: .
J gene: TRBJ1-1
V gene: TRBV20-1
clone size: .
CDR3 protein: CSANDRQRIMNTEAFF
CDR3 DNA: TGCAGTGCTAACGACAGACAGCGGATCATGAACACTGAAGCTTTCTTT

D gene: .
J gene: TRBJ2-3
V gene: TRBV7-2
clone size: .
CDR3 protein: CASSLAGGRRDTQYF
CDR3 DNA: TGTGCCAGCAGCTTAGCGGGGGGCCGCCGAGATACGCAGTATTTT

D gene: .
J gene: TRBJ2-7
V gene: TRBV18
clone size: many
CDR3 protein: CASSPFGSPYEQYF
CDR3 DNA: TGTGCCAGCTCACCTTTCGGCAGCCCCTACGAGCAGTACTTC

D gene: TRBD2
J gene: TRBJ2-3
V gene: TRBV20-1
clone size: .
CDR3 protein: CSARDPVGGTDTQYF
CDR3 DNA: TGCAGTGCTAGAGACCCTGTGGGAGGGACAGATACGCAGTATTTT

D gene: .
J gene: TRBJ1-4
V gene: TRBV9
clone size: few
CDR3 protein: CASSVSRTNEKLFF
CDR3 DNA: TGTGCCAGCAGCGTATCTCGGACTAATGAAAAACTGTTTTTT

D gene: TRBD2
J gene: TRBJ2-7
V gene: TRBV27
clone size: .
CDR3 protein: CASRKSGTYEQYF
CDR3 DNA: TGTGCCAGCAGAAAGAGCGGGACCTACGAGCAGTACTTC

D gene: .
J gene: TRBJ2-2
V gene: TRBV2
clone size: few
CDR3 protein: CASSEVARNTGELFF
CDR3 DNA: TGTGCCAGCAGTGAAGTGGCTCGAAACACCGGGGAGCTGTTTTTT

D gene: TRBD1
J gene: TRBJ2-3
V gene: TRBV12-3/TRBV12-4
clone size: many
CDR3 protein: CASSFRTGRTDTQYF
CDR3 DNA: TGTGCCAGCAGTTTCCGGACAGGGAGGACAGATACGCAGTATTTT

D gene: TRBD1
J gene: TRBJ1-4
V gene: TRBV2
clone size: .
CDR3 protein: CASRDDRVGEKLFF
CDR3 DNA: TGTGCCAGCAGAGACGACAGGGTCGGTGAAAAACTGTTTTTT

D gene: TRBD1
J gene: TRBJ1-2
V gene: TRBV29-1
clone size: many
CDR3 protein: CSVGDRKYGYTF
CDR3 DNA: TGCAGCGTGGGGGACAGGAAGTATGGCTACACCTTC

D gene: TRBD2
J gene: TRBJ2-1
V gene: TRBV6-1
clone size: many
CDR3 protein: CASRPTSSNNEQFF
CDR3 DNA: TGTGCCAGCAGGCCGACTAGCAGCAACAATGAGCAGTTCTTC

D gene: .
J gene: TRBJ2-1
V gene: TRBV12-3/TRBV12-4
clone size: many
CDR3 protein: CASSFRDNYNEQFF
CDR3 DNA: TGTGCCAGCAGTTTTCGAGACAACTACAATGAGCAGTTCTTC

D gene: TRBD1
J gene: TRBJ2-2
V gene: TRBV5-1
clone size: .
CDR3 protein: CASSLQAGGPGELFF
CDR3 DNA: TGCGCCAGCAGCTTGCAGGCAGGGGGTCCCGGGGAGCTGTTTTTT

D gene: .
J gene: TRBJ1-6
V gene: TRBV15
clone size: few
CDR3 protein: CATSRDLERANSPLHF
CDR3 DNA: TGTGCCACCAGCAGAGATCTGGAAAGGGCGAATTCACCCCTCCACTTT